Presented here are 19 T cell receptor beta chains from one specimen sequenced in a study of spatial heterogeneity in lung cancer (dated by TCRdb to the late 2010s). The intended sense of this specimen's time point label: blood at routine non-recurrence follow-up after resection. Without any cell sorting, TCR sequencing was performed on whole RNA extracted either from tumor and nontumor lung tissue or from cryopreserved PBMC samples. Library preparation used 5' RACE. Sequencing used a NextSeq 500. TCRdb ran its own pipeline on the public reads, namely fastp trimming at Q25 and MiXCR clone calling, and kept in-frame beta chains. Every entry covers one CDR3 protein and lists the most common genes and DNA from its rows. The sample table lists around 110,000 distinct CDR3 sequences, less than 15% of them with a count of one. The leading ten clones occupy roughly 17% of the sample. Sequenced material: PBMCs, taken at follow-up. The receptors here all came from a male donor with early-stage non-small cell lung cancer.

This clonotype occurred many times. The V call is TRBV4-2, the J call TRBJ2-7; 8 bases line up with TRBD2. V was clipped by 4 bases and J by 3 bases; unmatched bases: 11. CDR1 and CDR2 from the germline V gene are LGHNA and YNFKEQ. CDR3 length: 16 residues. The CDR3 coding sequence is TGTGCCAGCAGCCCCACCACAGGGACTAGTGGCTACGAGCAGTACTTC. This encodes CASSPTTGTSGYEQYF.

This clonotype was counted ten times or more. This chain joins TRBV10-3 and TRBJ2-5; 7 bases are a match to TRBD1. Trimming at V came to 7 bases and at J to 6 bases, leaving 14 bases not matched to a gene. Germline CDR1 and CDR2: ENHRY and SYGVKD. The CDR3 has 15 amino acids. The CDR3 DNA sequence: TGTGCCATCACCTCCCCGGACAGGTTCGGGAAGACCCAGTACTTC. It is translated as CAITSPDRFGKTQYF.

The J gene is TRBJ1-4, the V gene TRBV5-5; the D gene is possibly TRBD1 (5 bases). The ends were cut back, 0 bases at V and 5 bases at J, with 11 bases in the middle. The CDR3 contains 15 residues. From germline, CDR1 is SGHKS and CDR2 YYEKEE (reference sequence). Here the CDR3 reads CASSLAPRENEKLFF. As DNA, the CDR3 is TGTGCCAGCAGCTTGGCCCCCAGGGAGAATGAAAAACTGTTTTTT.

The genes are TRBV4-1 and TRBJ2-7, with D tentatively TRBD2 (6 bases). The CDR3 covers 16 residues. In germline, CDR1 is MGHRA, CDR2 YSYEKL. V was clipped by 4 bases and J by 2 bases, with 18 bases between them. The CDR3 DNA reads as TGCGCCAGCAGCCCGAGTACACTGCGGGGACCCTACGAGCAGTACTTC. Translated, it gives CASSPSTLRGPYEQYF.

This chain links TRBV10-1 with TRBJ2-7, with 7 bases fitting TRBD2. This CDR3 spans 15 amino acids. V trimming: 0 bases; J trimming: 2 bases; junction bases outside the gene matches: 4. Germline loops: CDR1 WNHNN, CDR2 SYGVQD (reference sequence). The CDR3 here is CASSESGTTTYEQYF. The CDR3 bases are TGCGCCAGCAGTGAGTCCGGGACTACCACCTACGAGCAGTACTTC.

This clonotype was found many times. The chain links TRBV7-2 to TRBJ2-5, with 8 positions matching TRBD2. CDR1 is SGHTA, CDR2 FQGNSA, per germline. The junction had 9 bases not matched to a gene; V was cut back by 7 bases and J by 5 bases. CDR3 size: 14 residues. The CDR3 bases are TGTGCCAGCAACAGACGGGGGGGCTGGGAGACCCAGTACTTC. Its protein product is CASNRRGGWETQYF.

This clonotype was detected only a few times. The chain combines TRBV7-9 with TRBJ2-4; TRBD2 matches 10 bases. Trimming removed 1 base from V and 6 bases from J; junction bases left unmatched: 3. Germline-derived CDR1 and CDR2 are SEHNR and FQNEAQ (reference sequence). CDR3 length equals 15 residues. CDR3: CASSLGASGGNIQYF. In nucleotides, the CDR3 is TGTGCCAGCAGCTTAGGGGCTAGCGGGGGAAACATTCAGTACTTC.

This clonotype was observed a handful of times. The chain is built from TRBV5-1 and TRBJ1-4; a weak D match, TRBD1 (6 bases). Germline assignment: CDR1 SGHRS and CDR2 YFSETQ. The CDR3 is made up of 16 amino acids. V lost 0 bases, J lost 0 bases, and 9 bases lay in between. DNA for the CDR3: TGCGCCAGCAGCTTGGGGACAGTCTCAACTAATGAAAAACTGTTTTTT. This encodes CASSLGTVSTNEKLFF.

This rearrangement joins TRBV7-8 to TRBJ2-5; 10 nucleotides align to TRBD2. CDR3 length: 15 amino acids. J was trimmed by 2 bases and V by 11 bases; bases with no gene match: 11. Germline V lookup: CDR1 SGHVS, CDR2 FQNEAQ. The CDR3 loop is CAAGTSENLQETQYF. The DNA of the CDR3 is TGTGCCGCGGGGACTAGCGAAAATTTACAAGAGACCCAGTACTTC.

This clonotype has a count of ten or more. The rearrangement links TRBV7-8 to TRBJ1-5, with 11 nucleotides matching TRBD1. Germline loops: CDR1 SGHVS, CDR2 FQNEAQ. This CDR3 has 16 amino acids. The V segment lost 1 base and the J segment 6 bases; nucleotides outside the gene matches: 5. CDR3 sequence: CASSLVGQGASQPQHF. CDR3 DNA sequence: TGTGCCAGCAGCTTAGTTGGACAGGGGGCTTCTCAGCCCCAGCATTTT.

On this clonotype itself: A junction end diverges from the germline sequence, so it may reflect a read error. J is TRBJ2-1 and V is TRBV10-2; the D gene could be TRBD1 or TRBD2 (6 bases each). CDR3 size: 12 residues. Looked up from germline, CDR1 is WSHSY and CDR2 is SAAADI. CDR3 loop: CASSPGAGGGLF. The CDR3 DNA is TGCGCCAGCAGTCCGGGGGCTGGGGGCGGACTCTTC.

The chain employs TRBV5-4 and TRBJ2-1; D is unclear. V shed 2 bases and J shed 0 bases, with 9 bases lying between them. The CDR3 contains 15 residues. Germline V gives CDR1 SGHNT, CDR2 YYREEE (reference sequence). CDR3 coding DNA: TGTGCCAGCAGCTTACGTACGGGCTCCTACAATGAGCAGTTCTTC. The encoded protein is CASSLRTGSYNEQFF.

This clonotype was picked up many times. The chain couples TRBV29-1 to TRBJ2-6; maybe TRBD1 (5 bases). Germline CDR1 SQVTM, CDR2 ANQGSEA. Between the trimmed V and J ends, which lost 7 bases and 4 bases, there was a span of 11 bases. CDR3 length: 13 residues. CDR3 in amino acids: CSAAGSGANVLTF. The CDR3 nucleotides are TGCAGCGCGGCAGGGTCCGGGGCCAACGTCCTGACTTTC.

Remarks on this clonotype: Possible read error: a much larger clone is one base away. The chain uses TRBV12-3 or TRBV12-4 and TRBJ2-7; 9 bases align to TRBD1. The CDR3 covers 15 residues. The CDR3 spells CVSSLVDRGLYEQYF. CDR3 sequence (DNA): TGTGTCAGCAGTTTAGTGGACAGGGGCCTCTACGAGCAGTACTTC.

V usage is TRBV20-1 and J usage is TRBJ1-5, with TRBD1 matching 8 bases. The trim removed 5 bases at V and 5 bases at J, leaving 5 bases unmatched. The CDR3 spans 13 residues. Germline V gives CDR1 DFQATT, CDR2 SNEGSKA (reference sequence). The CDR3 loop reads CSASAGGYQPQHF. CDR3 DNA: TGCAGTGCTTCGGCAGGGGGCTATCAGCCCCAGCATTTT.

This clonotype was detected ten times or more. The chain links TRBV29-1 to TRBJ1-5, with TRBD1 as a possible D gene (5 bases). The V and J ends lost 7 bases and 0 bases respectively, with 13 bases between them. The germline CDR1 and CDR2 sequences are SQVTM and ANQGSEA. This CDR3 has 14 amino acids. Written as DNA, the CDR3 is TGCAGCGCCCGAGTTGGGGGTAGCAATCAGCCCCAGCATTTT. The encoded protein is CSARVGGSNQPQHF.

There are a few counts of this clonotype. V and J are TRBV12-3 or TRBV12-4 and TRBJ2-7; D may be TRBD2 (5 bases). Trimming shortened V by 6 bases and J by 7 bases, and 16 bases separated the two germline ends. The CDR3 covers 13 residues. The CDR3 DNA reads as TGTGCCAGCAGCCGCCCTCTCGGGGTGGAGCAGTACTTC. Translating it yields CASSRPLGVEQYF.

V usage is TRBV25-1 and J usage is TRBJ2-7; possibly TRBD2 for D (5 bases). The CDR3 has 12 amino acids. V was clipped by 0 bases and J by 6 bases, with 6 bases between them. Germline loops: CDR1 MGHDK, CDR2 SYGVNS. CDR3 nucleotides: TGTGCCAGCAGTGAATACGAGGGCGAGCAGTACTTC. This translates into CASSEYEGEQYF.

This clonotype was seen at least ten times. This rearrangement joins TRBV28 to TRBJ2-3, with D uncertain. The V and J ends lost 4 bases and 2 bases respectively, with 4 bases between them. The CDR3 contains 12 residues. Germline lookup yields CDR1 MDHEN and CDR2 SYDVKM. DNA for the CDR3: TGTGCCAGCAGTTCATTCACAGATACGCAGTATTTT. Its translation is CASSSFTDTQYF. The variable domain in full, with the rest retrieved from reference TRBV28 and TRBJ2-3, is DVKVTQSSRYLVKRTGEKVFLECVQDMDHENMFWYRQDPGLGLRLIYFSYDVKMKEKGDIPEGYSVSREKKERFSLILESASTNQTSMYLCASSSFTDTQYFGPGTRLTVL.